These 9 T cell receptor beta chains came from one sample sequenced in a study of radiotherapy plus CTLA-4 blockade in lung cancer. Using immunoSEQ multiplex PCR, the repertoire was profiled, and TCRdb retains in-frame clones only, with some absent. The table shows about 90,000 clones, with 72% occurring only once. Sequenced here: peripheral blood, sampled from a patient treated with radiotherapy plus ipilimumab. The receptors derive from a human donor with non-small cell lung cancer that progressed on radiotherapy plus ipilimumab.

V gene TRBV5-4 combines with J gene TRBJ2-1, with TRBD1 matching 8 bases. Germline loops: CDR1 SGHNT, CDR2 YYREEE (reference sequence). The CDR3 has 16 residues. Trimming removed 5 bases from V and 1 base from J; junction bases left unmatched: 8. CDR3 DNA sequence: TGTGCCAGCAGACCCGGACAGGGAAGATCCTACAATGAGCAGTTCTTC. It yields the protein CASRPGQGRSYNEQFF.

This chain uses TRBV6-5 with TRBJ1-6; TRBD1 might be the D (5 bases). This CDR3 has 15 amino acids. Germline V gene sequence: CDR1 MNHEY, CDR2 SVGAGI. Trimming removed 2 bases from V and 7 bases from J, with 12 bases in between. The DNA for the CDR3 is TGTGCCAGCAGTTACGGTCGGGACGCGAATTCACCCCTCCACTTT. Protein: CASSYGRDANSPLHF.

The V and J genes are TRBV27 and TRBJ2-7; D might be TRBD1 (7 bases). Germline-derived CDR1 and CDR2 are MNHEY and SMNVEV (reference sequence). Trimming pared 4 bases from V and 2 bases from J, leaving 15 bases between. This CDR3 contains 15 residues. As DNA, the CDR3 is TGTGCCAGCAGTTACGGGTCAGGGGGGACCTACGAGCAGTACTTC. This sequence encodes CASSYGSGGTYEQYF.

The CDR3 sequence: CASSRSGGGPDTQYF. The CDR3 DNA is TGTGCCAGCAGCCGTAGCGGGGGGGGGCCAGATACGCAGTATTTT. J is TRBJ2-3 and V is TRBV11-2; 11 nucleotides match TRBD2. J was trimmed by 4 bases and V by 5 bases; bases with no gene match: 5. Germline V lookup: CDR1 SGHAT, CDR2 FQNNGV. This CDR3 comprises 15 residues.

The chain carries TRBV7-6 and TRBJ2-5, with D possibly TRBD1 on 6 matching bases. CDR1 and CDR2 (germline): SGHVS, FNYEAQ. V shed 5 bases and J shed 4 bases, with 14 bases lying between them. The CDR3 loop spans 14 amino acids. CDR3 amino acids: CASSRNGQLETQYF. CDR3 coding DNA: TGTGCCAGCAGCCGCAATGGACAGTTAGAGACCCAGTACTTC. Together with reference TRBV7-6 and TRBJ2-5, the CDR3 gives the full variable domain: GAGVSQSPRYKVTKRGQDVALRCDPISGHVSLYWYRQALGQGPEFLTYFNYEAQQDKSGLPNDRFSAERPEGSISTLTIQRTEQRDSAMYRCASSRNGQLETQYFGPGTRLLVL.

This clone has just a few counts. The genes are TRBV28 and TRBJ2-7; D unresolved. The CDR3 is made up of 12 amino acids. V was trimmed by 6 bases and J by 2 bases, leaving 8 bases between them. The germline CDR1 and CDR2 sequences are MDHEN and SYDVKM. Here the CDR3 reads CASRGTPYEQYF. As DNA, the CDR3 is TGTGCCAGCAGGGGTACCCCCTACGAGCAGTACTTC.

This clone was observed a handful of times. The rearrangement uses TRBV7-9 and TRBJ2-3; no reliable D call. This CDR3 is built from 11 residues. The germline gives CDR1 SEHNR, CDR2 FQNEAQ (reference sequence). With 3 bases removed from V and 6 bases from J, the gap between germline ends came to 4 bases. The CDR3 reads CASSFSDTQYF. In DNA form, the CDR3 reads TGTGCCAGCAGCTTCTCGGATACGCAGTATTTT. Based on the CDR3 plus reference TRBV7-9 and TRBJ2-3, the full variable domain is DTGVSQNPRHKITKRGQNVTFRCDPISEHNRLYWYRQTLGQGPEFLTYFQNEAQLEKSRLLSDRFSAERPKGSFSTLEIQRTEQGDSAMYLCASSFSDTQYFGPGTRLTVL.

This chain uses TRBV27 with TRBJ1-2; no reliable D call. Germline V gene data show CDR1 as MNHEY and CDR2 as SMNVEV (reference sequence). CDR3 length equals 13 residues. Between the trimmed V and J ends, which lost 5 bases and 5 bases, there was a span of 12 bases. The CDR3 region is CASSPLAPYGYTF. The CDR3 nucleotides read TGTGCCAGCAGTCCTCTAGCACCTTATGGCTACACCTTC.

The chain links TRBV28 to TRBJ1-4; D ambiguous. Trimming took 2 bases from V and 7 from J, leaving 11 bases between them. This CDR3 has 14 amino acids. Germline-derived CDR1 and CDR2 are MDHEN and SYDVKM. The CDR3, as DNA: TGTGCCAGCAGTTTAGTAGGTCGGGGTGAAAAACTGTTTTTT. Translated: CASSLVGRGEKLFF.